These 11 T cell receptor beta chains were sequenced from one sample in a study of patients and donors after allogeneic stem cell transplantation. MiXCR, run by TCRdb on the RT-PCR reads, gives a single entry per CDR3 protein. The sample carries roughly 200,000 distinct CDR3 sequences, 38% recorded once. Specimen: blood, either unsorted or a sorted T cell fraction (not recorded which). These receptors were taken from a human donor who was either an allogeneic HSCT recipient or a stem cell or donor lymphocyte infusion donor (not recorded which). It is not recorded whose cells these are; they may come from a transplant donor.

The chain has TRBV12-3 or TRBV12-4 and TRBJ2-2, with 7 bases lining up with TRBD2. The CDR3 is made up of 15 amino acids. Trimming at V came to 2 bases and at J to 7 bases, leaving 7 bases not matched to a gene. CDR3 nucleotides: TGTGCCAGCAGTTTACTAGCGGTGACGGGCGGGGAGCTGTTTTTT. Amino acid sequence: CASSLLAVTGGELFF.

The rearrangement links TRBV5-1 to TRBJ2-5, with TRBD1 as a possible D gene (6 bases). This CDR3 comprises 15 residues. In germline, CDR1 is SGHRS, CDR2 YFSETQ. Trimming took 0 bases from V and 3 from J, leaving 12 bases between them. Here the CDR3 DNA reads TGCGCCAGCAGCTTGGCCACAGGGCGGGAAGAGACCCAGTACTTC. Translation gives CASSLATGREETQYF. The variable domain in full, completed from reference TRBV5-1 and TRBJ2-5, reads KAGVTQTPRYLIKTRGQQVTLSCSPISGHRSVSWYQQTPGQGLQFLFEYFSETQRNKGNFPGRFSGRQFSNSRSEMNVSTLELGDSALYLCASSLATGREETQYFGPGTRLLVL.

This clonotype occurred a few times. The gene calls are TRBV5-1 and TRBJ1-4, with TRBD1 matching over 8 bases. After removal of 0 bases from V and 5 bases from J, the junction contained 6 bases not matched to a gene. Germline CDR1 SGHRS, CDR2 YFSETQ. This CDR3 contains 16 residues. CDR3 nucleotides: TGCGCCAGCAGCTTGGGTGGACAGGGACTAAATGAAAAACTGTTTTTT. Its protein is CASSLGGQGLNEKLFF.

Notes on this clonotype: At one of its ends the junction is not consistent with the germline gene, which may arise from a read error. The rearrangement joins TRBV4-1 to TRBJ1-2; the D is unclear. Per germline, CDR1 MGHRA and CDR2 YSYEKL. The CDR3 totals 14 residues. The CDR3 sequence is CASSQVVRNFGYTF. The CDR3 DNA reads as TGCGCCAGCAGCCAAGTAGTCAGAAACTTTGGCTACACCTTC.

The rearrangement joins TRBV3-1 to TRBJ1-2; 7 bases map to TRBD1. CDR1 is LGHDT, CDR2 YNNKEL, per germline (reference sequence). V trimming: 4 bases; J trimming: 2 bases; junction bases outside the gene matches: 7. This CDR3 is 15 amino acids long. The CDR3 nucleotides are TGTGCCAGCAGCCCGTCGTCGACAGGGAACTATGGCTACACCTTC. Its translation: CASSPSSTGNYGYTF.

The V gene is TRBV7-9, the J gene TRBJ1-1; 9 nucleotides line up with TRBD1. Germline assignment: CDR1 SEHNR and CDR2 FQNEAQ (reference sequence). V dropped 1 base and J dropped 4; count of bases not matched to a gene: 10. The CDR3 runs 17 residues. The CDR3 sequence: CASSLGGTGIYGTEAFF. In nucleotides, the CDR3 is TGTGCCAGCAGCTTAGGAGGGACAGGGATTTATGGCACTGAAGCTTTCTTT. Drawing the rest from reference TRBV7-9 and TRBJ1-1, the complete variable domain is DTGVSQNPRHKITKRGQNVTFRCDPISEHNRLYWYRQTLGQGPEFLTYFQNEAQLEKSRLLSDRFSAERPKGSFSTLEIQRTEQGDSAMYLCASSLGGTGIYGTEAFFGQGTRLTVV.

The table lists this clonotype with a few counts. V and J are TRBV12-3 or TRBV12-4 and TRBJ2-3; the D gene is possibly TRBD2 (6 bases). Trimming pared 1 base from V and 1 base from J, leaving 6 bases between. The CDR3 has 14 residues. CDR3 loop: CASSLERGTDTQYF. The DNA of the CDR3 is TGTGCCAGCAGTTTAGAGCGGGGCACAGATACGCAGTATTTT.

This clonotype was recorded a few times. The chain couples TRBV5-5 to TRBJ1-5, with a possible D match to TRBD1 (5 bases). Trimming removed 0 bases at V and 9 bases at J, with 16 bases between. Germline CDR1 reads SGHKS; CDR2 reads YYEKEE (reference sequence). CDR3 size: 15 residues. In DNA form, the CDR3 reads TGTGCCAGCAGCTTGGACGGGACCAGCGTGCGGCCCCAGCATTTT. Translating gives CASSLDGTSVRPQHF.

In this sample, this clonotype turned up a few times. This sequence joins TRBV29-1 and TRBJ1-1, with D possibly being TRBD1 (5 bases). CDR1 and CDR2 (germline): SQVTM, ANQGSEA. Deletions cut 8 bases from V and 4 bases from J, with 17 bases between. The CDR3 totals 13 residues. CDR3 in amino acids: CSSGEGYGTEAFF. DNA of the CDR3: TGCAGCTCCGGGGAGGGGTATGGCACTGAAGCTTTCTTT. Supplemented by reference TRBV29-1 and TRBJ1-1, the full variable domain reads SAVISQKPSRDICQRGTSLTIQCQVDSQVTMMFWYRQQPGQSLTLIATANQGSEATYESGFVIDKFPISRPNLTFSTLTVSNMSPEDSSIYLCSSGEGYGTEAFFGQGTRLTVV.

The table lists this clonotype with a few counts. This sequence joins TRBV20-1 and TRBJ1-5; D is ambiguous. The ends were cut back, 4 bases at V and 3 bases at J, with 13 bases in the middle. Germline V gene data show CDR1 as DFQATT and CDR2 as SNEGSKA (reference sequence). This CDR3 is 14 amino acids long. CDR3 sequence: CSAKEGTDNQPQHF. The CDR3 DNA is TGCAGTGCTAAGGAGGGCACCGACAATCAGCCCCAGCATTTT.

The chain recombines TRBV20-1 with TRBJ2-4; 9 bases match TRBD2. CDR1 DFQATT and CDR2 SNEGSKA come from the germline V gene (reference sequence). The CDR3 loop spans 17 amino acids. V lost 1 base and J lost 0; bases outside the gene matches: 7. The CDR3 sequence: CSARASGGKLAKNIQYF. The CDR3 nucleotides are TGCAGTGCTAGAGCCAGCGGGGGGAAACTAGCCAAAAACATTCAGTACTTC.